This TCR beta chain stems from a study of T cell repertoires in cytomegalovirus infection. About the study: Public TCR beta signatures were indicative of both CMV infection and a matching HLA type. Study outcomes and limitations: CMV-specific TCR beta clonotypes restricted by HLA-C dominated the ex vivo response.

As for this clonotype: Antigen unknown.

Trimming removed 6 bases from V and 7 bases from J, with 19 bases in between. The CDR3 spans 14 residues. CDR1 is MNHNY, CDR2 SVGAGI, per germline (reference sequence). Each CDR3 protein gets one entry after TCRdb re-called the reads with MiXCR. The table shows fewer than 650,000 distinct CDR3 sequences, with approximately 40% occurring only once. Specimen: cultured PBMCs, collected from culture after CMV antigen stimulation. The receptor's source is a human donor in good health (CMV status not recorded). Some clones in this sample may be carry-over from other donors' samples. The chain carries TRBV6-6 and TRBJ2-7, with D unclear. The CDR3 nucleotides are TGTGCCAGCAGCCCCCAGGCAGGCATCTGGGAGCAGTACTTC. It specifies CASSPQAGIWEQYF.